The 5 T cell receptor beta chains below were found in one sample sequenced in a study of T-cell memory formation after mild COVID-19. A single record per CDR3 protein comes from TCRdb applying MiXCR to the 5' RACE reads. The sample consists of about 190,000 distinct CDR3 sequences, about 10% of them appearing once. Sample: PBMCs or a T cell subset sorted from them (not recorded which). The receptors come from a man aged 18 to 30 who had mild COVID-19 (a few samples of this study predate the infection). Cell type and time point are not known.

The V call is TRBV6-4, the J call TRBJ1-1, with D hard to call. This CDR3 is built from 13 residues. V was clipped by 2 bases and J by 7 bases, with 11 bases between them. The germline CDR1 and CDR2 sequences are MRHNA and SNTAGT. In nucleotides, the CDR3 is TGTGCCAGCAGTGACGGGGAGGGATTTGAAGCTTTCTTT. It translates to CASSDGEGFEAFF.

The sample holds a few counts of this clonotype. V and J are TRBV7-9 and TRBJ1-2; D gene uncertain. Per germline, CDR1 SEHNR and CDR2 FQNEAQ (reference sequence). V lost 1 base, J lost 3 bases, and 12 bases lay in between. The CDR3 covers 15 residues. CDR3 DNA: TGTGCCAGCAGCTTAGGTAACGCGGGGTACTATGGCTACACCTTC. Protein: CASSLGNAGYYGYTF.

A few counts support this clonotype. The V gene is TRBV6-2 or TRBV6-3, the J gene TRBJ2-7, with a weak D call TRBD1 (5 bases). CDR3 length: 14 residues. The germline V gene encodes CDR1 MNHEY and CDR2 SVGEGT. V lost 6 bases to trimming and J lost 6 bases, with 18 bases between them. The CDR3 DNA reads TGTGCCAGCAGGCCAGCAGGGCAGGCCCGCGAGCAGTACTTC. Translation: CASRPAGQAREQYF.

This clonotype appeared a few times. This chain uses TRBV10-3 with TRBJ1-1; 8 bases are a match to TRBD1. V lost 8 bases, J lost 3 bases, and 5 bases stayed unmatched. Germline lookup yields CDR1 ENHRY and CDR2 SYGVKD. There are 13 residues in the CDR3. The CDR3, as DNA: TGTGCCATCCTTCAGGGGGCGGACACTGAAGCTTTCTTT. This sequence encodes CAILQGADTEAFF.

This chain links TRBV9 with TRBJ2-2, with TRBD2 matching over 7 bases. Germline CDR1 is SGDLS and CDR2 is YYNGEE. The ends lost 3 bases at V and 0 bases at J; junction bases unmatched: 2. This CDR3 is built from 15 residues. Here the CDR3 reads CASSGAGPNTGELFF. CDR3 DNA sequence: TGTGCCAGCAGCGGAGCGGGGCCGAACACCGGGGAGCTGTTTTTT.